Below are 6 T cell receptor beta chains sequenced from a single sample in a study of T-cell memory formation after mild COVID-19 (dated by TCRdb to the early 2020s). To prepare the library, 5' RACE was applied. TCRdb names Illumina NovaSeq 6000 as the instrument used. TCRdb redid the processing of the public reads, applying fastp at Q25 and MiXCR, and retained in-frame beta chains. Merged by CDR3 protein, the rows form single entries marked with the most common genes and DNA. This sample holds 250,000 to 300,000 distinct CDR3 sequences; about 16% were observed only once. The top ten clones comprise approximately 25% of the sample. Source material: PBMCs or a T cell subset sorted from them (not recorded which). The receptor source for this set is a man aged 18 to 29 who had mild COVID-19 (a few samples of this study predate the infection). The sample titles of this study are shuffled in the database, so cell type and time point are left out; the donor was told from shared clones.

The rearrangement uses TRBV28 and TRBJ2-7; 8 bases fit TRBD1. J was trimmed by 4 bases and V by 6 bases; bases with no gene match: 8. Germline V lookup: CDR1 MDHEN, CDR2 SYDVKM. The CDR3 is made up of 14 amino acids. In nucleotides, the CDR3 is TGTGCCAGCAGCGAGGGACAGGAGTCGTACGAGCAGTACGTC. Protein: CASSEGQESYEQYV.

This chain connects TRBV6-6 to TRBJ2-3; D is possibly TRBD1 (6 bases). Trimming pared 0 bases from V and 4 bases from J, leaving 11 bases between. CDR1 and CDR2 from the germline V gene are MNHNY and SVGAGI (reference sequence). This CDR3 spans 15 amino acids. The chain's CDR3 is CASSYSNPGADTQYF. Here the CDR3 DNA reads TGTGCCAGCAGTTACTCCAACCCAGGGGCAGATACGCAGTATTTT.

The V gene is TRBV12-3 or TRBV12-4, the J gene TRBJ2-5, with TRBD2 identical over 8 bases. J lost 2 bases, V lost 3 bases, and 8 bases had no gene match. This CDR3 has 16 amino acids. In DNA, the CDR3 is TGTGCCAGCAGTTTCGGACTAGCCGACGGACAAGAGACCCAGTACTTC. As protein: CASSFGLADGQETQYF.

This chain uses TRBV21-1 with TRBJ1-1; the D call TRBD1 from the table was never checked on the DNA. TRBV21-1 is marked as a pseudogene. This CDR3 has 20 amino acids. The CDR3 loop is CASSKRPQGPHLSPHLEAFF. CDR3 DNA sequence: TGTGCCAGCAGCAAACGACCACAAGGACCCCACCTGTCCCCTCATCTTGAAGCTTTCTTT.

The rearrangement uses TRBV6-2 or TRBV6-3 and TRBJ2-3, with D unclear. The CDR3 spans 15 residues. Germline CDR1 and CDR2: MNHEY and SVGEGT. V dropped 6 bases and J dropped 3 bases, with 16 bases sitting between them. In DNA form, the CDR3 reads TGTGCCAGCAGAAACTCGTTGGGCCGGACAGATACGCAGTATTTT. Its protein product is CASRNSLGRTDTQYF.

This clonotype was recorded many times. This chain links TRBV6-6 with TRBJ2-7; D uncertain. The V end was cut by 6 bases, the J end by 2 bases, with 14 bases between. The germline gives CDR1 MNHNY, CDR2 SVGAGI (reference sequence). This CDR3 has 14 residues. The CDR3 protein is CASRPDMVPYEQYV. The CDR3 bases are TGTGCCAGCAGGCCTGACATGGTCCCCTACGAGCAGTACGTC.